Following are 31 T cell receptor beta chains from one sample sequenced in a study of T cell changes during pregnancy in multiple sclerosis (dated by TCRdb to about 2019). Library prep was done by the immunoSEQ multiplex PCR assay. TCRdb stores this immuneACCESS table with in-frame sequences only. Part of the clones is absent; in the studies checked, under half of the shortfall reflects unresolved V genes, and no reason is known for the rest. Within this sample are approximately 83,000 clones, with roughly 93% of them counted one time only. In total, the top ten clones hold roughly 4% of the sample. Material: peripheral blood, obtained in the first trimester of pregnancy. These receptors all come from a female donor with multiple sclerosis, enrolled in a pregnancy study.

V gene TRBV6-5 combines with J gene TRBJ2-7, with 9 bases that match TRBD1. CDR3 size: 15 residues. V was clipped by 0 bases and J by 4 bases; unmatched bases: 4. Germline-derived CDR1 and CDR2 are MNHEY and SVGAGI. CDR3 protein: CASSYSTGGIYEQYF. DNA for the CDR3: TGTGCCAGCAGTTACTCGACAGGGGGTATATACGAGCAGTACTTC.

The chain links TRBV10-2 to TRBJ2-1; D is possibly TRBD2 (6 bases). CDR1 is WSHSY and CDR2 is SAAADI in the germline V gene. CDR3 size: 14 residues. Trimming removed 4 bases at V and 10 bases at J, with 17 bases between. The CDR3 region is CASSGAGRSGEQFF. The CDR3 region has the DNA TGCGCCAGCAGTGGGGCAGGTCGGAGCGGGGAGCAGTTCTTC.

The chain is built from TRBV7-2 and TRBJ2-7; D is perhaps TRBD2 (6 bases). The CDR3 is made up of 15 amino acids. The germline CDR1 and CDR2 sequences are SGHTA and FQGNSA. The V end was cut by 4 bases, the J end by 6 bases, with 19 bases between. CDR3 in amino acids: CASSSGLENWREQYF. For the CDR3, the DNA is TGTGCCAGCAGCTCGGGACTGGAAAATTGGCGCGAGCAGTACTTC.

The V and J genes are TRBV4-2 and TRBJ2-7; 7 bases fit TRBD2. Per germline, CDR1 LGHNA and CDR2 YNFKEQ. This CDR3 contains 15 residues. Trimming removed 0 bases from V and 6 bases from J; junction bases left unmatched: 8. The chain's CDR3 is CASSQDWAGDAEQYF. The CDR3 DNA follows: TGTGCCAGCAGCCAAGATTGGGCGGGGGACGCCGAGCAGTACTTC.

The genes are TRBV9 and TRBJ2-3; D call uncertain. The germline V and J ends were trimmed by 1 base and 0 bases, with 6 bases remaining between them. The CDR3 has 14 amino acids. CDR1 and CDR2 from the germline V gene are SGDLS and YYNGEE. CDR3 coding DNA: TGTGCCAGCAGCGTACTGACTAGCACAGATACGCAGTATTTT. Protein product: CASSVLTSTDTQYF.

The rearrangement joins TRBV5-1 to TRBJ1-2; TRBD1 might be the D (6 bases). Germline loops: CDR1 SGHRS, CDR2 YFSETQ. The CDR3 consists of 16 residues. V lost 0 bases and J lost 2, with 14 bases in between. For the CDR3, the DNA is TGCGCCAGCAGCTTGGAAGGGGGGGCCTTGAACTATGGCTACACCTTC. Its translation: CASSLEGGALNYGYTF. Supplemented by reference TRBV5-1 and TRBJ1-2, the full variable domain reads KAGVTQTPRYLIKTRGQQVTLSCSPISGHRSVSWYQQTPGQGLQFLFEYFSETQRNKGNFPGRFSGRQFSNSRSEMNVSTLELGDSALYLCASSLEGGALNYGYTFGSGTRLTVV.

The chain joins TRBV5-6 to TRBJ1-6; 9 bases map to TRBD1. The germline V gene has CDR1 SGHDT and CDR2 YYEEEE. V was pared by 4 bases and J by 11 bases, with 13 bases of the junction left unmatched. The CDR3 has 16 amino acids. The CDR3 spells CASSTHGDRVGAPLHF. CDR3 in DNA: TGTGCCAGCAGCACTCACGGGGACAGGGTTGGGGCACCCCTCCACTTT.

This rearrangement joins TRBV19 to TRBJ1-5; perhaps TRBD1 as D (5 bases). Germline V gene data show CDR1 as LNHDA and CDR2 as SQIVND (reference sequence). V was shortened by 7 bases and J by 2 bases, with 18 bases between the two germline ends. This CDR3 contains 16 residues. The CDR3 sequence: CASKEGPRGGNQPQHF. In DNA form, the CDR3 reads TGTGCCAGTAAGGAGGGCCCACGGGGGGGCAATCAGCCCCAGCATTTT.

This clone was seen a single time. The CDR3 reads CASSPLPQQGAGRGYTF. DNA of the CDR3: TGTGCCAGCTCACCACTCCCTCAACAGGGGGCGGGTCGTGGCTACACCTTC. The chain carries TRBV18 and TRBJ1-2, with 9 bases identical to TRBD1. V shed 1 base, J shed 7 bases, and the junction held 13 bases outside the gene matches. The germline CDR1 and CDR2 sequences are KGHSH and LQKENI. The CDR3 runs to 17 residues.

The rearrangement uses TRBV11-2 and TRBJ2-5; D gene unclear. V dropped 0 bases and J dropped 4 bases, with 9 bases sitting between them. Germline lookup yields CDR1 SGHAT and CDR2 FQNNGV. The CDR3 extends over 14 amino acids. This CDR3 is CASSLDAGGETQYF. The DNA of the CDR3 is TGTGCCAGCAGCTTAGACGCCGGCGGAGAGACCCAGTACTTC.

CDR3 nucleotide sequence: TGTGCCAGCAGCGTAGAGCGGGGGGGCCTTTTCGGGACCCAGTACTTC. Translation: CASSVERGGLFGTQYF. V is TRBV9 and J is TRBJ2-5, with TRBD2 matching 10 bases. CDR1 is SGDLS and CDR2 is YYNGEE in the germline V gene. V was pared by 0 bases and J by 7 bases, with 9 bases of the junction left unmatched. The CDR3 has 16 residues.

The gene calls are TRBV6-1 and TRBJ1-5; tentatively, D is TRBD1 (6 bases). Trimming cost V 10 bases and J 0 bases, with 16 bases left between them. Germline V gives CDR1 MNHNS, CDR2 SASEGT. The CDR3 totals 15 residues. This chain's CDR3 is CATQPQGNSNQPQHF. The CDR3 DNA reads TGTGCCACCCAACCACAGGGAAATAGCAATCAGCCCCAGCATTTT.

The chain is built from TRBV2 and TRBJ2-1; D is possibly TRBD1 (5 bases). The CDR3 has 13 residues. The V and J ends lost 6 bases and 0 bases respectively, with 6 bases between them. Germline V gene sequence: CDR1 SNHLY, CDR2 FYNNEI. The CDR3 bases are TGTGCCAGCAGAGACAGCTCCTACAATGAGCAGTTCTTC. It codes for CASRDSSYNEQFF.

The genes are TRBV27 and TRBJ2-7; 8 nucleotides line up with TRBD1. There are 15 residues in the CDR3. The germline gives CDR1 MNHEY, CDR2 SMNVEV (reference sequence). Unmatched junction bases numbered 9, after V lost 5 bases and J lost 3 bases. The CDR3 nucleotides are TGTGCCAGCAGTCTAATCGGACAGGGCGGCTACGAGCAGTACTTC. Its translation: CASSLIGQGGYEQYF.

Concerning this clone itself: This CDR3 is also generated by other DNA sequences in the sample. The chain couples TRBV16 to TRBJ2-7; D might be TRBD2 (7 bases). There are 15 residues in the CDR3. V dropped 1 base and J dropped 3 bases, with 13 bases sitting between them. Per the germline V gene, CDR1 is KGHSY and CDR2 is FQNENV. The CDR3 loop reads CASSQWGGSLYEQYF. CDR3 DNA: TGTGCCAGCAGCCAATGGGGGGGCTCCCTCTACGAGCAGTACTTC.

The CDR3 sequence: CASSWDRSIMNTEAFF. The CDR3 region has the DNA TGTGCCAGCAGTTGGGACAGATCCATCATGAACACTGAAGCTTTCTTT. This chain connects TRBV6-5 to TRBJ1-1; 7 nucleotides align to TRBD1. This CDR3 is 16 amino acids long. Germline lookup yields CDR1 MNHEY and CDR2 SVGAGI. The J segment lost 0 bases and the V segment lost 4 bases, leaving 8 bases of the junction unmatched.

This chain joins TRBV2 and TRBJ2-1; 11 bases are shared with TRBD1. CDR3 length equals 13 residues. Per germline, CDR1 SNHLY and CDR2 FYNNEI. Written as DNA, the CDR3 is TGTGTCCCCGGACAGGGGGCTAAGAATGAGCAGTTCTTC. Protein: CVPGQGAKNEQFF.

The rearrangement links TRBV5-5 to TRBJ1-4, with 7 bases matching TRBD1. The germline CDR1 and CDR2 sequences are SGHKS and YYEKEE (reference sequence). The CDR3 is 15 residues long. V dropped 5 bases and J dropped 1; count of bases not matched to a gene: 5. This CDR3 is CASREGQLTNEKLFF. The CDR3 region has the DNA TGTGCCAGCAGGGAGGGACAGTTAACTAATGAAAAACTGTTTTTT.

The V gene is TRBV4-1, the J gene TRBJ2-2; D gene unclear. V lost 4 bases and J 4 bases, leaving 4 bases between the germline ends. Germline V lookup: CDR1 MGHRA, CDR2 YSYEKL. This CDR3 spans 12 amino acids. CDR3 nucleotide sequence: TGCGCCAGCAGCCCCGTCACCGGGGAGCTGTTTTTT. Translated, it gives CASSPVTGELFF.

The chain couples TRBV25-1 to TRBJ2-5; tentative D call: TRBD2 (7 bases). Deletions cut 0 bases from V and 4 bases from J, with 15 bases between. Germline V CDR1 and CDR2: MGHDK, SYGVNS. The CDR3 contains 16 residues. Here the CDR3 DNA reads TGTGCCAGCAGTGAATATGAGGGGGGAGGGGGAGAGACCCAGTACTTC. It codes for CASSEYEGGGGETQYF.

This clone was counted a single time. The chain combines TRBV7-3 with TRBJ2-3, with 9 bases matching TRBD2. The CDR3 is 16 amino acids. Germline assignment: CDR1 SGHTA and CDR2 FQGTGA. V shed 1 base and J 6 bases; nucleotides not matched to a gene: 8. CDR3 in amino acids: CASSLNQRGAGDTQYF. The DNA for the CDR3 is TGTGCCAGCAGCTTAAACCAGCGGGGGGCTGGGGATACGCAGTATTTT.

This CDR3 is CASSMGQAGGELFF. The CDR3, as DNA: TGTGCCAGTAGTATGGGCCAGGCGGGCGGGGAGCTGTTTTTT. The chain couples TRBV19 to TRBJ2-2; D might be TRBD2 (5 bases). The V gene lost 3 bases and the J gene lost 7 bases, with 12 bases spanning the gap. Germline V gene sequence: CDR1 LNHDA, CDR2 SQIVND (reference sequence). The CDR3 consists of 14 residues.

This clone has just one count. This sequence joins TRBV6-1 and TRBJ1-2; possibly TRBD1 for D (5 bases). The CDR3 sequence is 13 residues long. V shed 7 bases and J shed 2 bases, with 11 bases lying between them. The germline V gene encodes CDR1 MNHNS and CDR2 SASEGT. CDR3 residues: CASTGGPNYGYTF. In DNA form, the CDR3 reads TGTGCCAGCACCGGGGGTCCCAACTATGGCTACACCTTC.

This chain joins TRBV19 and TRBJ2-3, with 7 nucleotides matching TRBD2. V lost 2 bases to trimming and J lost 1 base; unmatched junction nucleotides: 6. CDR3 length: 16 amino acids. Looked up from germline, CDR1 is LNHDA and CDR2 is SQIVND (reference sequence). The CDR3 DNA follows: TGTGCCAGTAGTATATTTTCTGGGGGGGGCACAGATACGCAGTATTTT. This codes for CASSIFSGGGTDTQYF. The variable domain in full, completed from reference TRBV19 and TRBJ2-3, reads DGGITQSPKYLFRKEGQNVTLSCEQNLNHDAMYWYRQDPGQGLRLIYYSQIVNDFQKGDIAEGYSVSREKKESFPLTVTSAQKNPTAFYLCASSIFSGGGTDTQYFGPGTRLTVL.

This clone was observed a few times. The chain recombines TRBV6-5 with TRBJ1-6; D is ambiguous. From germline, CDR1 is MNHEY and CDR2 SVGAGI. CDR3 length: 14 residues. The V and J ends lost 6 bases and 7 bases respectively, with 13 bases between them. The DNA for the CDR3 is TGTGCCAGCAGACAAGAGGCTAGGAATTCACCCCTCCACTTT. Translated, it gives CASRQEARNSPLHF.

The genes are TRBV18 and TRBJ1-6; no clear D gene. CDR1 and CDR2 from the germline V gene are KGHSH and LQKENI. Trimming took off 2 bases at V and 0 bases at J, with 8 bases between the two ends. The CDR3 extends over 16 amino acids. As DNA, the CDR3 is TGTGCCAGCTCACCATATGAGGGCTCCTATAATTCACCCCTCCACTTT. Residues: CASSPYEGSYNSPLHF.

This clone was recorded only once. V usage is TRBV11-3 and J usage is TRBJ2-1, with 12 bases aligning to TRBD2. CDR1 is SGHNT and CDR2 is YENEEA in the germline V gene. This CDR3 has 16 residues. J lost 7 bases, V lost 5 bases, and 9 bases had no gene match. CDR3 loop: CASSRGLAGNGNEQFF. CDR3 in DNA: TGTGCCAGCAGCCGTGGACTAGCGGGGAATGGGAATGAGCAGTTCTTC.

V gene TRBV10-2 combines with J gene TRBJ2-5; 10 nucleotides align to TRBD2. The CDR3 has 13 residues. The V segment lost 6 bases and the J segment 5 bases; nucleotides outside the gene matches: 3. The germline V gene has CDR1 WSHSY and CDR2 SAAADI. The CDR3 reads CASRLAGTETQYF. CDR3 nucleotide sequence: TGCGCCAGCAGACTAGCGGGGACGGAGACCCAGTACTTC.

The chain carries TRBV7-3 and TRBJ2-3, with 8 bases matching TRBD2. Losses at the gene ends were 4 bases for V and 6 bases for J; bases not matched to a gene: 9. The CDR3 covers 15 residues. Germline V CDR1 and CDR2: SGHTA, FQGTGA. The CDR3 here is CASSSIGGAGDTQYF. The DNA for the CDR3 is TGTGCCAGCAGCTCCATCGGGGGGGCCGGTGATACGCAGTATTTT.

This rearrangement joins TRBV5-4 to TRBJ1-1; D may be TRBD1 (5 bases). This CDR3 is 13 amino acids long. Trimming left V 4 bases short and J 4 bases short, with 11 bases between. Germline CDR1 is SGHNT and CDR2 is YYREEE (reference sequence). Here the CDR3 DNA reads TGTGCCAGCAGCACCGACAGTGGCACTGAAGCTTTCTTT. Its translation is CASSTDSGTEAFF.

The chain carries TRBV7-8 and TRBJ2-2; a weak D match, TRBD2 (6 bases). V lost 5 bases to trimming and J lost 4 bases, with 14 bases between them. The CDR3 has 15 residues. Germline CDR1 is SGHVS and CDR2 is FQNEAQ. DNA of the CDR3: TGTGCCAGCAGCCCGGGACTTCCCACCACCGGGGAGCTGTTTTTT. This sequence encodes CASSPGLPTTGELFF.